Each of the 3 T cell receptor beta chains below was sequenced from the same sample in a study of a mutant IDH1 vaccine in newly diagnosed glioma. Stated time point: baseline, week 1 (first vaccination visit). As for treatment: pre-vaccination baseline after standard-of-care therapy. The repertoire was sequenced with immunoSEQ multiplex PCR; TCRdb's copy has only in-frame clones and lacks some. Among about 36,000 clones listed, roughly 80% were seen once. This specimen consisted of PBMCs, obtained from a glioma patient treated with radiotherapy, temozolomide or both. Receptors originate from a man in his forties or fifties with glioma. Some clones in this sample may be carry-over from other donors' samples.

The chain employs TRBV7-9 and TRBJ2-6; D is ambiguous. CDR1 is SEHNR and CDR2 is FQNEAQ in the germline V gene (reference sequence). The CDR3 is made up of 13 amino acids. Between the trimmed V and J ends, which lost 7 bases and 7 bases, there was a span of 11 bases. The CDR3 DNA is TGTGCCAGCACCTCACCCCCAGCCAACGTCCTGACTTTC. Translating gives CASTSPPANVLTF.

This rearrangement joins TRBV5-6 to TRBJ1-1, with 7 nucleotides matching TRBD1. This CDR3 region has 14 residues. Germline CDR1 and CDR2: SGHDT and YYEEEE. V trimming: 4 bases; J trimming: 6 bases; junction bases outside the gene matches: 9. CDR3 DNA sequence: TGTGCCAGCAGCAAACTGACAGGGATCGCTGAAGCTTTCTTT. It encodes CASSKLTGIAEAFF.

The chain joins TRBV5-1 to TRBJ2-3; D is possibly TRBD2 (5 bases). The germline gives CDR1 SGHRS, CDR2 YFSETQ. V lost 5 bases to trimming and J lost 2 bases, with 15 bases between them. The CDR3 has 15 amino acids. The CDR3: CASRKFEGFTDTQYF. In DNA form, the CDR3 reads TGCGCCAGCAGGAAATTTGAGGGCTTCACAGATACGCAGTATTTT.